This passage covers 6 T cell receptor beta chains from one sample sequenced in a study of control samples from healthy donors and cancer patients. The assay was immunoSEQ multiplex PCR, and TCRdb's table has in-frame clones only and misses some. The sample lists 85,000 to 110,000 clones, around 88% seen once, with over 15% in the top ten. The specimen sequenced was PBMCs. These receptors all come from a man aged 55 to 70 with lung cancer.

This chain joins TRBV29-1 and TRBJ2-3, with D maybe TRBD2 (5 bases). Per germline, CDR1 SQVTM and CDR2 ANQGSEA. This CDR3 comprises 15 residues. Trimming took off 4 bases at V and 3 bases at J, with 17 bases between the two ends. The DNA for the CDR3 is TGCAGCGTTGCAGCAGTCGAGGGATGGACAGATACGCAGTATTTT. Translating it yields CSVAAVEGWTDTQYF.

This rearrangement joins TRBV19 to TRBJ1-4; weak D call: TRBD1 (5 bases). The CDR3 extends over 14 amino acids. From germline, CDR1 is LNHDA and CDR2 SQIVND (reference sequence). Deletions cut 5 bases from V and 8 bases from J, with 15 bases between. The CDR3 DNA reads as TGTGCCAGTAGTTACAGGAGGACTATCGAAAAACTGTTTTTT. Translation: CASSYRRTIEKLFF.

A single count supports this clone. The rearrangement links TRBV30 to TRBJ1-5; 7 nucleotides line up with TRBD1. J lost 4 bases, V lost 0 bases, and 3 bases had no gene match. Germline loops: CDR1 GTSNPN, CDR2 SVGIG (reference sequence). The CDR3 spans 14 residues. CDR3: CAWSVQTGNQPQHF. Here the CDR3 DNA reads TGTGCCTGGAGTGTACAGACAGGGAATCAGCCCCAGCATTTT.

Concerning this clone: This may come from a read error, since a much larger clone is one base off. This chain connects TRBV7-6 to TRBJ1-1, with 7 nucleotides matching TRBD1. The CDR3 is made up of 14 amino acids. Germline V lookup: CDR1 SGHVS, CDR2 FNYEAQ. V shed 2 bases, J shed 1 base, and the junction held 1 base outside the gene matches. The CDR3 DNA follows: TGTGCCAGCAGCTTACAGGGGGGGAACACTGAAGCTTTCTTT. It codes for CASSLQGGNTEAFF.

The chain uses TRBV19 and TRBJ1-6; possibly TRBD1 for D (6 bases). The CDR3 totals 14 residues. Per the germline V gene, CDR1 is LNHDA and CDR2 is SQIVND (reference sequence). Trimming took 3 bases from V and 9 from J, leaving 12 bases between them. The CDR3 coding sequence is TGTGCCAGTAGTATCGGCGGGGGCGGTTCACCCCTCCACTTT. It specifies CASSIGGGGSPLHF.

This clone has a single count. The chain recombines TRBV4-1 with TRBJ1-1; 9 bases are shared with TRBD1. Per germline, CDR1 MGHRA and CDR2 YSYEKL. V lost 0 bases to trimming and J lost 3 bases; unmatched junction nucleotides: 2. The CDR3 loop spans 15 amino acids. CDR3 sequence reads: CASSQDWTGDTEAFF. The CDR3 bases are TGCGCCAGCAGCCAAGATTGGACAGGGGACACTGAAGCTTTCTTT.